The 15 T cell receptor beta chains below come from one sample, sequenced in a study of T cell responses to AZD1222 COVID-19 vaccine. Method: immunoSEQ multiplex PCR; TCRdb's copy keeps in-frame clones and lacks some. Here the sample spans roughly 80,000 clones, 88% being singletons. Sequencing used peripheral blood, obtained on day 0 of MenACWY control vaccination. Receptors were obtained from an adult in good health.

The chain has TRBV28 and TRBJ1-5; possibly TRBD1 for D (5 bases). V lost 6 bases to trimming and J lost 1 base, with 10 bases between them. From germline, CDR1 is MDHEN and CDR2 SYDVKM. The CDR3 consists of 14 residues. The CDR3 here is CASRSGGSNQPQHF. CDR3 DNA: TGTGCCAGCAGGTCGGGGGGGAGCAATCAGCCCCAGCATTTT.

The chain combines TRBV19 with TRBJ2-7; D unresolved. CDR1 LNHDA and CDR2 SQIVND come from the germline V gene (reference sequence). The V end was cut by 8 bases, the J end by 0 bases, with 5 bases between. The CDR3 covers 11 residues. CDR3 protein: CASGDSYEQYF. The CDR3 DNA reads as TGTGCCAGTGGAGACTCCTACGAGCAGTACTTC.

The CDR3 sequence is CASSLGAGVEDTQYF. The CDR3 nucleotides read TGTGCCAGCAGCTTGGGAGCGGGAGTAGAAGATACGCAGTATTTT. This chain uses TRBV5-8 with TRBJ2-3; 8 bases match TRBD2. The CDR3 is 15 amino acids. V lost 0 bases to trimming and J lost 5 bases; unmatched junction nucleotides: 5. The germline CDR1 and CDR2 sequences are SGHTS and YDEGEE.

This chain connects TRBV30 to TRBJ2-1; TRBD2 matches at 10 bases. J lost 5 bases, V lost 3 bases, and 1 base had no gene match. The CDR3 spans 13 residues. Germline V CDR1 and CDR2: GTSNPN, SVGIG (reference sequence). The CDR3 loop reads CAWRTSGNNEQFF. DNA of the CDR3: TGTGCCTGGAGAACTAGCGGGAACAATGAGCAGTTCTTC.

CDR3 in DNA: TGTGCCAGCAGAAACGCGGCGGGAGAATCAGATACGCAGTATTTT. This encodes CASRNAAGESDTQYF. The genes are TRBV28 and TRBJ2-3, with TRBD2 identical over 7 bases. CDR3 length equals 15 residues. V dropped 6 bases and J dropped 4; count of bases not matched to a gene: 10. Germline CDR1 MDHEN, CDR2 SYDVKM.

This sequence joins TRBV12-3 or TRBV12-4 and TRBJ2-7, with D possibly TRBD2 on 5 matching bases. This CDR3 is built from 13 residues. The V and J ends lost 3 bases and 6 bases respectively, with 12 bases between them. Here the CDR3 reads CASSFEGRAEQYF. In DNA, the CDR3 is TGTGCCAGCAGTTTTGAGGGTAGAGCCGAGCAGTACTTC.

The chain uses TRBV10-3 and TRBJ1-2; D is unclear. Germline CDR1 reads ENHRY; CDR2 reads SYGVKD. Trimming removed 2 bases at V and 1 base at J, with 5 bases between. The CDR3 extends over 13 amino acids. The CDR3 sequence: CAISENINYGYTF. CDR3 nucleotide sequence: TGTGCCATCAGTGAGAACATTAACTATGGCTACACCTTC.

This sequence joins TRBV5-1 and TRBJ2-5; D ambiguous. The V gene's germline CDR1 is SGHRS and CDR2 YFSETQ. V was shortened by 3 bases and J by 2 bases, with 14 bases between the two germline ends. The CDR3 is made up of 15 amino acids. The CDR3 bases are TGCGCCAGCAGCTCCCCTACGGTATCTCAAGAGACCCAGTACTTC. It encodes CASSSPTVSQETQYF.

The V and J genes are TRBV29-1 and TRBJ1-1; possible D gene TRBD1, 5 bases. Germline V gene data show CDR1 as SQVTM and CDR2 as ANQGSEA. This CDR3 is built from 14 residues. Trimming stripped 4 bases from V and 1 base from J, with 13 bases between. CDR3 nucleotide sequence: TGCAGCGTTGTTGAGGGGTACTCGAACACTGAAGCTTTCTTT. Translating it yields CSVVEGYSNTEAFF.

The rearrangement links TRBV20-1 to TRBJ2-5; a possible D gene is TRBD2 (6 bases). The CDR3 is made up of 10 amino acids. Germline values: CDR1 DFQATT, CDR2 SNEGSKA (reference sequence). Deletions cut 3 bases from V and 13 bases from J, with 12 bases between. The CDR3 coding sequence is TGCAGTGCTAGTAGGGGACTCCCGTACTTC. Translated, it gives CSASRGLPYF.

The gene calls are TRBV30 and TRBJ2-7, with a tentative D call TRBD1 (6 bases). This CDR3 is 13 amino acids long. Germline CDR1 and CDR2: GTSNPN and SVGIG (reference sequence). V lost 0 bases and J 6 bases, leaving 12 bases between the germline ends. CDR3 nucleotides: TGTGCCTGGAGTGTAGTATTGGGGGCCGAGCAGTACTTC. Translating gives CAWSVVLGAEQYF.

This clone was seen a single time. This chain links TRBV28 with TRBJ2-2; TRBD2 aligns across 10 bases. Germline V gives CDR1 MDHEN, CDR2 SYDVKM. Losses at the gene ends were 5 bases for V and 9 bases for J; bases not matched to a gene: 15. The length of the CDR3 is 17 residues. This CDR3 is CASSVYLAGDVGRELFF. CDR3 DNA sequence: TGTGCCAGCAGTGTCTACCTAGCGGGAGATGTGGGCAGGGAGCTGTTTTTT.

Only a few counts were recorded for this clone. CDR3 amino acids: CATSRPGLYGYTF. CDR3 sequence (DNA): TGTGCCACCAGCAGACCGGGCCTCTATGGCTACACCTTC. The J gene is TRBJ1-2, the V gene TRBV15, with D hard to call. The V and J ends lost 2 bases and 4 bases respectively, with 8 bases between them. The CDR3 runs to 13 residues. CDR1 and CDR2 (germline): LNHNV, YYDKDF (reference sequence).

This chain connects TRBV18 to TRBJ1-1; no clear D. The V and J ends lost 3 bases and 0 bases respectively, with 11 bases between them. Germline V gives CDR1 KGHSH, CDR2 LQKENI. The CDR3 loop spans 15 amino acids. CDR3 loop: CASSPGTGMNTEAFF. The CDR3 DNA reads as TGTGCCAGCTCACCGGGAACGGGCATGAACACTGAAGCTTTCTTT.

The chain employs TRBV5-4 and TRBJ2-2, with D uncertain. CDR1 SGHNT and CDR2 YYREEE come from the germline V gene (reference sequence). CDR3 size: 13 residues. Trimming cost V 4 bases and J 4 bases, with 8 bases left between them. This CDR3 is CASSGPLTGELFF. The CDR3, as DNA: TGTGCCAGCAGCGGTCCCCTCACCGGGGAGCTGTTTTTT.